A selection of T cell receptor beta chains follows, all from one sample in a study of graft-versus-host responses after intestinal transplantation. For these TCRs, the target antigens are not known. TCRdb's copy holds only in-frame clones and misses some; the assay was immunoSEQ multiplex PCR. Found here are about 130,000 clones, more than 90% of them singletons; the top ten hold over 0.15%. This specimen was unstimulated CD4+ T cells sorted from spleen or lymph node cells, taken before intestinal transplant. The source of these receptors is a human donor who received an intestinal transplant. Each CDR3 is given with its conserved first and last residue. A D gene is named only where the DNA matches it firmly. Size values are once, few and many counts, or a class for expanded clones, and some rows have none.

j_gene: TRBJ2-3
len: 17
v_gene: TRBV9
abundance: once
d_gene: TRBD2
CDR3aa: CASSLPTGAGGSDTQYF
CDR3nt: TGTGCCAGCAGCCTCCCCACCGGAGCGGGGGGGTCAGATACGCAGTATTTT

j_gene: TRBJ2-3
len: 19
v_gene: TRBV11-3
abundance: NA
d_gene: TRBD2
CDR3aa: CASSLGGRGGRASTDTQYF
CDR3nt: TGTGCCAGCAGCTTAGGAGGCCGGGGGGGGAGAGCTAGCACAGATACGCAGTATTTT

j_gene: TRBJ1-2
len: 15
v_gene: TRBV6-6
abundance: NA
d_gene: TRBD1
CDR3aa: CASNTRTGSEYGYTF
CDR3nt: TGTGCCAGCAATACTAGGACAGGGTCGGAATATGGCTACACCTTC

j_gene: TRBJ2-3
len: 15
v_gene: TRBV2
abundance: NA
d_gene: NA
CDR3aa: CASSARLVRADTQYF
CDR3nt: TGTGCCAGCAGCGCCCGACTAGTTCGCGCAGATACGCAGTATTTT

j_gene: TRBJ1-4
len: 14
v_gene: TRBV5-4
abundance: NA
d_gene: TRBD1
CDR3aa: CASSRTGGGEKLFF
CDR3nt: TGTGCCAGCAGCCGGACAGGGGGAGGTGAAAAACTGTTTTTT

j_gene: TRBJ2-1
len: 15
v_gene: TRBV19
abundance: NA
d_gene: NA
CDR3aa: CASSKTGSSYNEQFF
CDR3nt: TGTGCCAGTAGTAAGACGGGGAGCTCCTACAATGAGCAGTTCTTC

j_gene: TRBJ2-7
len: 13
v_gene: TRBV10-3
abundance: NA
d_gene: TRBD1
CDR3aa: CATWDRERNEQYF
CDR3nt: TGTGCCACCTGGGACAGGGAAAGGAACGAGCAGTACTTC

j_gene: TRBJ2-3
len: 14
v_gene: TRBV9
abundance: once
d_gene: TRBD2
CDR3aa: CASSVRGVTDTQYF
CDR3nt: TGTGCCAGCAGCGTTCGGGGGGTTACAGATACGCAGTATTTT

j_gene: TRBJ1-6
len: 14
v_gene: TRBV7-9
abundance: few
d_gene: NA
CDR3aa: CASSSDSRWSPLHF
CDR3nt: TGTGCCAGCAGCTCTGACTCGAGGTGGTCACCCCTCCACTTT

j_gene: TRBJ2-1
len: 16
v_gene: TRBV4-1
abundance: NA
d_gene: TRBD2
CDR3aa: CASSGTSGGVYNEQFF
CDR3nt: TGCGCCAGCAGCGGGACTAGCGGGGGGGTGTACAATGAGCAGTTCTTC

j_gene: TRBJ1-1
len: 14
v_gene: TRBV5-5
abundance: NA
d_gene: NA
CDR3aa: CASSISTLNTEAFF
CDR3nt: TGTGCCAGCAGCATCTCGACACTAAACACTGAAGCTTTCTTT

j_gene: TRBJ2-6
len: 17
v_gene: TRBV10-3
abundance: few
d_gene: TRBD1
CDR3aa: CAISEAGQGSGANVLTF
CDR3nt: TGTGCCATCAGTGAGGCGGGACAGGGGTCTGGGGCCAACGTCCTGACTTTC

j_gene: TRBJ1-6
len: 14
v_gene: TRBV27
abundance: NA
d_gene: NA
CDR3aa: CASSFPAYNSPLHF
CDR3nt: TGTGCCAGCAGTTTTCCCGCCTATAATTCACCCCTCCACTTT

j_gene: TRBJ2-7
len: 15
v_gene: TRBV15
abundance: once
d_gene: TRBD1
CDR3aa: CATSRTGASSYEQYF
CDR3nt: TGTGCCACCAGCAGAACAGGGGCCAGCTCCTACGAGCAGTACTTC

j_gene: TRBJ1-6
len: 14
v_gene: TRBV5-1
abundance: NA
d_gene: NA
CDR3aa: CASSAGHRNSPLHF
CDR3nt: TGCGCCAGCAGCGCGGGCCACCGGAATTCACCCCTCCACTTT

j_gene: TRBJ2-1
len: 14
v_gene: TRBV5-1
abundance: NA
d_gene: NA
CDR3aa: CASSPRDHNNEQFF
CDR3nt: TGCGCCAGCAGCCCCCGGGACCATAACAATGAGCAGTTCTTC

j_gene: TRBJ1-3
len: 16
v_gene: TRBV11-2
abundance: NA
d_gene: NA
CDR3aa: CASSFPQLISGNTIYF
CDR3nt: TGTGCCAGCAGCTTCCCACAGTTAATCTCTGGAAACACCATATATTTT

j_gene: TRBJ2-3
len: 16
v_gene: TRBV9
abundance: NA
d_gene: NA
CDR3aa: CASSVGGSGFTDTQYF
CDR3nt: TGTGCCAGCAGCGTAGGGGGTAGCGGATTCACAGATACGCAGTATTTT

j_gene: TRBJ2-1
len: 13
v_gene: TRBV29-1
abundance: NA
d_gene: NA
CDR3aa: CSVGGSSYNEQFF
CDR3nt: TGCAGCGTTGGGGGGAGCTCCTACAATGAGCAGTTCTTC

j_gene: TRBJ1-1
len: 14
v_gene: TRBV6-1
abundance: NA
d_gene: TRBD1
CDR3aa: CASSGNTGGTEAFF
CDR3nt: TGTGCCAGCAGTGGGAACACAGGGGGCACTGAAGCTTTCTTT

j_gene: TRBJ2-7
len: 14
v_gene: TRBV19
abundance: NA
d_gene: NA
CDR3aa: CASSPGPNPLEQYF
CDR3nt: TGTGCCAGTAGCCCTGGGCCAAACCCCCTCGAGCAGTACTTC

j_gene: TRBJ1-6
len: 15
v_gene: TRBV9
abundance: NA
d_gene: NA
CDR3aa: CASSVGDVNNSPLHF
CDR3nt: TGTGCCAGCAGCGTAGGGGACGTTAATAATTCACCCCTCCACTTT

j_gene: TRBJ2-7
len: 12
v_gene: TRBV6-1
abundance: NA
d_gene: NA
CDR3aa: CASSPDRAGQYF
CDR3nt: TGTGCCAGCAGCCCCGATAGGGCAGGACAGTACTTC

j_gene: TRBJ1-6
len: 15
v_gene: TRBV19
abundance: few
d_gene: NA
CDR3aa: CASTTGGSYNSPLHF
CDR3nt: TGTGCCAGTACAACCGGTGGCTCCTATAATTCACCCCTCCACTTT

j_gene: TRBJ2-7
len: 13
v_gene: TRBV29-1
abundance: NA
d_gene: NA
CDR3aa: CSVEGGQGQRQYF
CDR3nt: TGCAGCGTTGAGGGGGGCCAGGGACAAAGACAGTACTTC

j_gene: TRBJ1-6
len: 13
v_gene: TRBV10-1
abundance: NA
d_gene: NA
CDR3aa: CASSAVWNSPLHF
CDR3nt: TGCGCCAGCAGTGCCGTGTGGAATTCACCCCTCCACTTT

j_gene: TRBJ2-5
len: 12
v_gene: TRBV10-1
abundance: NA
d_gene: TRBD2
CDR3aa: CASSAGGETQYF
CDR3nt: TGCGCCAGCAGTGCGGGAGGAGAGACCCAGTACTTC

j_gene: TRBJ1-2
len: 12
v_gene: TRBV5-6
abundance: NA
d_gene: NA
CDR3aa: CASSLRTYGYTF
CDR3nt: TGTGCCAGCAGCCTACGGACTTATGGCTACACCTTC

j_gene: TRBJ2-1
len: 14
v_gene: TRBV25-1
abundance: NA
d_gene: TRBD1
CDR3aa: CASEGQGSYNEQFF
CDR3nt: TGTGCCAGCGAGGGACAGGGGTCCTACAATGAGCAGTTCTTC

j_gene: TRBJ2-7
len: 11
v_gene: TRBV7-2
abundance: NA
d_gene: NA
CDR3aa: CASSLVYEQYF
CDR3nt: TGTGCCAGCAGCTTAGTTTACGAGCAGTACTTC

j_gene: TRBJ2-5
len: 16
v_gene: TRBV7-2
abundance: once
d_gene: TRBD1
CDR3aa: CASSDAAQGAEETQYF
CDR3nt: TGTGCCAGCAGCGACGCAGCGCAGGGGGCGGAAGAGACCCAGTACTTC

j_gene: TRBJ2-4
len: 13
v_gene: TRBV2
abundance: NA
d_gene: TRBD1
CDR3aa: CASSPEMTGQEYF
CDR3nt: TGTGCCAGCAGTCCAGAAATGACAGGACAGGAGTACTTC

j_gene: TRBJ1-5
len: 18
v_gene: TRBV10-3
abundance: once
d_gene: NA
CDR3aa: CAISESRPGVGGNQPQHF
CDR3nt: TGTGCCATCAGTGAGTCGAGGCCCGGAGTAGGAGGTAATCAGCCCCAGCATTTT

j_gene: TRBJ1-2
len: 15
v_gene: TRBV11-2
abundance: NA
d_gene: NA
CDR3aa: CASSSSKKPGNGYTF
CDR3nt: TGTGCCAGCAGCTCATCCAAGAAGCCAGGGAATGGCTACACCTTC

j_gene: TRBJ1-2
len: 14
v_gene: TRBV29-1
abundance: NA
d_gene: NA
CDR3aa: CSVEGLTPGEGYTF
CDR3nt: TGCAGCGTTGAAGGTCTGACCCCTGGGGAAGGCTACACCTTC

j_gene: TRBJ2-7
len: 14
v_gene: TRBV11-2
abundance: NA
d_gene: NA
CDR3aa: CASKAGHQFYEQYF
CDR3nt: TGTGCCAGCAAGGCGGGACACCAATTCTACGAGCAGTACTTC

j_gene: TRBJ2-1
len: 8
v_gene: TRBV29-1
abundance: NA
d_gene: NA
CDR3aa: CSVPSQFF
CDR3nt: TGCAGCGTCCCCTCGCAGTTCTTC

j_gene: TRBJ2-3
len: 16
v_gene: TRBV19
abundance: once
d_gene: TRBD2
CDR3aa: CASSLAGAPSTDTQYF
CDR3nt: TGTGCCAGTAGTCTAGCGGGGGCGCCTAGCACAGATACGCAGTATTTT

j_gene: TRBJ2-3
len: 14
v_gene: TRBV9
abundance: NA
d_gene: NA
CDR3aa: CASSARAFTDTQYF
CDR3nt: TGTGCCAGCAGCGCGAGGGCGTTCACAGATACGCAGTATTTT

j_gene: TRBJ1-2
len: 12
v_gene: TRBV9
abundance: NA
d_gene: NA
CDR3aa: CASSVPGGFYTF
CDR3nt: TGTGCCAGCAGCGTACCGGGGGGCTTCTACACCTTC

j_gene: TRBJ2-7
len: 19
v_gene: TRBV7-9
abundance: NA
d_gene: TRBD2
CDR3aa: CASSLASGAQERDYYEQYF
CDR3nt: TGTGCCAGCAGCTTAGCGTCGGGTGCGCAAGAGCGGGATTACTACGAGCAGTACTTC

j_gene: TRBJ1-2
len: 15
v_gene: TRBV12-5
abundance: NA
d_gene: NA
CDR3aa: CASGSDLELGYGYTF
CDR3nt: TGTGCTAGTGGTTCGGACCTGGAGTTGGGCTATGGCTACACCTTC

j_gene: TRBJ2-2
len: 17
v_gene: TRBV7-7
abundance: NA
d_gene: TRBD2
CDR3aa: CASSLATSGGAAGELFF
CDR3nt: TGTGCCAGCAGCTTAGCGACCAGCGGGGGGGCCGCCGGGGAGCTGTTTTTT

j_gene: TRBJ2-3
len: 15
v_gene: TRBV2
abundance: once
d_gene: TRBD2
CDR3aa: CASSGTSGRTDTQYF
CDR3nt: TGTGCCAGCAGTGGAACTAGCGGGCGTACAGATACGCAGTATTTT

j_gene: TRBJ2-1
len: 15
v_gene: TRBV5-6
abundance: NA
d_gene: TRBD2
CDR3aa: CASSLEPSGGYEQFF
CDR3nt: TGTGCCAGCAGCTTGGAGCCTAGCGGGGGTTATGAGCAGTTCTTC

j_gene: TRBJ2-3
len: 15
v_gene: TRBV19
abundance: NA
d_gene: TRBD1
CDR3aa: CASSIVAGGADTQYF
CDR3nt: TGTGCCAGTAGTATCGTGGCAGGGGGCGCAGATACGCAGTATTTT

j_gene: TRBJ2-7
len: 14
v_gene: TRBV10-1
abundance: NA
d_gene: TRBD2
CDR3aa: CASSESGGWAEQYF
CDR3nt: TGCGCCAGCAGTGAGTCGGGAGGGTGGGCCGAGCAGTACTTC

j_gene: TRBJ2-6
len: 18
v_gene: TRBV5-4
abundance: NA
d_gene: NA
CDR3aa: CASSLEIAKYSGANVLTF
CDR3nt: TGTGCCAGCAGCTTGGAGATAGCCAAATACTCTGGGGCCAACGTCCTGACTTTC

j_gene: TRBJ2-1
len: 21
v_gene: TRBV6-1
abundance: NA
d_gene: NA
CDR3aa: CASSEYSKVGWRGGSYNEQFF
CDR3nt: TGTGCCAGCAGTGAATATTCGAAGGTGGGGTGGCGGGGCGGCTCCTACAATGAGCAGTTCTTC

j_gene: TRBJ2-7
len: 14
v_gene: TRBV7-9
abundance: NA
d_gene: NA
CDR3aa: CASRPTTGSYEQYF
CDR3nt: TGTGCCAGCAGGCCTACGACAGGCTCCTACGAGCAGTACTTC